The entry below gives a single T cell receptor beta chain sequence along with its context. This sample stems from a study of CXCR3-negative and CXCR3-positive naive CD8 T cells. Through 5' RACE with UMI labels, the TRB cDNA libraries were prepared. One entry per CDR3 protein, without DNA, is what TCRdb gives after re-calling the 5' RACE reads. The clone table shows about 81,000 distinct CDR3 sequences, with the ten largest holding 1.5% to 2%. Germline CDR1 and CDR2: MGHDK and SYGVNS. This CDR3 spans 17 amino acids. The TCR was taken from a human donor in good health. Some clones in this sample may be carry-over from other donors' samples. The V call is TRBV25-1, the J call TRBJ2-1; the D call of TRBD1 rests on TCRdb alone, since no DNA is present to check it. Sequenced input: naive CXCR3- CD8+ T cells from blood. As for subset: CD45RO-CCR7+CD27+CD95- naive CD8+ T cells lacking CXCR3 (TNR3-). The CDR3 reads CASSPLPGQSPVNEQFF.